Sequencing of this TCR beta chain was carried out in a study of cytomegalovirus exposure and HLA in healthy donors. Study-wide results and limits: Researchers reported that a few CMV-associated chains were confirmed in vitro as CMV antigen-specific. Using the classifier, cytomegalovirus status was reportedly diagnosed with high specificity and sensitivity. Among TCR beta chains, those listed as cytomegalovirus-associated numbered about 160. Subsequent analysis revealed that first-cohort TCR clusters tended to co-occur in the roughly 120 validation repertoires.

Here immunoSEQ multiplex PCR was the method, and the copy in TCRdb shows in-frame clones only, minus some. The sample records around 250,000 clones, about 90% being singletons. Worth noting for this clone: Its antigen is unknown.

CDR1 and CDR2 (germline): SGDLS, YYNGEE. The CDR3 is 16 amino acids. V shed 0 bases, J shed 7 bases, and the junction held 9 bases outside the gene matches. This receptor was taken from a woman aged 25-40 years in good health and CMV-seronegative. The chain employs TRBV9 and TRBJ2-1; 8 nucleotides line up with TRBD2. The sample was PBMCs. The CDR3 here is CASSVGRSGMGNEQFF. The CDR3 DNA follows: TGTGCCAGCAGCGTAGGACGTAGCGGGATGGGGAATGAGCAGTTCTTC.